Presented here are 21 T cell receptor beta chains from one specimen sequenced in a study of shared clonotypes between healthy human individuals. Assay used: immunoSEQ multiplex PCR; TCRdb lists only in-frame clones, some missing. The profile shows about 1 million clones, about 75% of them singletons. What was sequenced was memory CD4+ T cells sorted from blood. Subset defined: CD45RA-negative fraction. These receptors originate from a man between 18 and 35 years old in good health.

The chain carries TRBV9 and TRBJ1-6, with D possibly matching TRBD1 (5 bases). Trimming removed 1 base at V and 11 bases at J, with 16 bases between. Germline lookup yields CDR1 SGDLS and CDR2 YYNGEE. CDR3 length: 15 residues. CDR3 coding DNA: TGTGCCAGCAGCGTACAAAGGGACCCGGATACACCCCTCCACTTT. This gives the protein CASSVQRDPDTPLHF. The full variable domain, completed using reference TRBV9 and TRBJ1-6, is DSGVTQTPKHLITATGQRVTLRCSPRSGDLSVYWYQQSLDQGLQFLIQYYNGEERAKGNILERFSAQQFPDLHSELNLSSLELGDSALYFCASSVQRDPDTPLHFGNGTRLTVT.

The rearrangement links TRBV7-2 to TRBJ2-2; 7 bases line up with TRBD2. CDR3 length equals 17 residues. V was pared by 5 bases and J by 2 bases, with 11 bases of the junction left unmatched. CDR1 is SGHTA, CDR2 FQGNSA, per germline. Here the CDR3 DNA reads TGTGCCAGCAGCAAAGATGGGGCTAGCGGAAACACCGGGGAGCTGTTTTTT. This translates into CASSKDGASGNTGELFF.

There are many counts of this clone. The same CDR3 can be traced to other DNA sequences in this sample. V and J are TRBV9 and TRBJ2-1; 8 nucleotides match TRBD1. The trim removed 4 bases at V and 0 bases at J, leaving 6 bases unmatched. This CDR3 is built from 16 residues. The germline V gene has CDR1 SGDLS and CDR2 YYNGEE. Here the CDR3 reads CASSPRTGSSYNEQFF. CDR3 coding DNA: TGTGCCAGCAGCCCCAGGACAGGGAGCTCCTACAATGAGCAGTTCTTC. The variable domain in full, completed from reference TRBV9 and TRBJ2-1, reads DSGVTQTPKHLITATGQRVTLRCSPRSGDLSVYWYQQSLDQGLQFLIQYYNGEERAKGNILERFSAQQFPDLHSELNLSSLELGDSALYFCASSPRTGSSYNEQFFGPGTRLTVL.

The chain uses TRBV5-6 and TRBJ1-6; weak D call: TRBD1 (6 bases). With 3 bases removed from V and 8 bases from J, the gap between germline ends came to 12 bases. This CDR3 has 14 residues. The germline gives CDR1 SGHDT, CDR2 YYEEEE. The CDR3 loop is CASSSRTDYSPLHF. CDR3 bases: TGTGCCAGCAGCTCCCGGACAGATTATTCACCCCTCCACTTT. Using reference TRBV5-6 and TRBJ1-6 for the parts outside the CDR3, the full variable domain is DAGVTQSPTHLIKTRGQQVTLRCSPKSGHDTVSWYQQALGQGPQFIFQYYEEEERQRGNFPDRFSGHQFPNYSSELNVNALLLGDSALYLCASSSRTDYSPLHFGNGTRLTVT.

The chain is built from TRBV27 and TRBJ1-1, with D perhaps TRBD1 (5 bases). V lost 3 bases and J lost 8, with 16 bases in between. Germline V gene lookup returns CDR1 MNHEY and CDR2 SMNVEV (reference sequence). The CDR3 loop spans 14 amino acids. The CDR3 loop is CASSFFSGGSEAFF. CDR3 DNA: TGTGCCAGCAGTTTTTTTTCGGGGGGGTCGGAAGCTTTCTTT.

On this clone: Different DNA sequences within this sample yield the same CDR3. The J gene is TRBJ2-3, the V gene TRBV11-1; D is undetermined. The CDR3 runs to 14 residues. V shed 0 bases and J shed 1 base, with 5 bases lying between them. Per the germline V gene, CDR1 is SGHAT and CDR2 is FQDESV (reference sequence). Here the CDR3 DNA reads TGTGCCAGCAGCTTAGCGCGTGGCACAGATACGCAGTATTTT. This sequence encodes CASSLARGTDTQYF.

This chain connects TRBV6-6 to TRBJ1-1, with 9 bases matching TRBD1. Unmatched junction bases numbered 5, after V lost 4 bases and J lost 5 bases. The CDR3 totals 14 residues. The germline gives CDR1 MNHNY, CDR2 SVGAGI (reference sequence). CDR3 coding DNA: TGTGCCAGCAGTTCGACAGGGGGTGGTACTGAAGCTTTCTTT. Amino acid sequence: CASSSTGGGTEAFF.

This clone was seen more than once but under ten times. The same CDR3 can be traced to other DNA sequences in this sample. The rearrangement joins TRBV9 to TRBJ2-2; possibly TRBD1 for D (5 bases). V was clipped by 2 bases and J by 2 bases, with 7 bases between them. The CDR3 is 14 residues long. The V gene's germline CDR1 is SGDLS and CDR2 YYNGEE. The CDR3 DNA reads TGTGCCAGCAGCGTCCAGGGAAACACCGGGGAGCTGTTTTTT. It translates to CASSVQGNTGELFF.

This clone was seen only once. Other DNA sequences within the sample encode an identical CDR3. V and J are TRBV30 and TRBJ2-2; D remains unclear. Germline V gives CDR1 GTSNPN, CDR2 SVGIG (reference sequence). Trimming removed 0 bases at V and 0 bases at J, with 2 bases between. The CDR3 totals 13 residues. The chain's CDR3 is CAWSVSNTGELFF. Here the CDR3 DNA reads TGTGCCTGGAGTGTTTCGAACACCGGGGAGCTGTTTTTT.

V and J are TRBV6-5 and TRBJ2-7; 9 positions agree with TRBD2. CDR1 and CDR2 (germline): MNHEY, SVGAGI. The trim removed 7 bases at V and 6 bases at J, leaving 7 bases unmatched. The CDR3 totals 13 residues. The CDR3: CASMAGGPGEQYF. As DNA, the CDR3 is TGTGCCAGCATGGCGGGAGGGCCAGGCGAGCAGTACTTC.

J is TRBJ2-2 and V is TRBV2, with 10 bases lining up with TRBD1. V shed 6 bases, J shed 6 bases, and the junction held 7 bases outside the gene matches. Germline V gives CDR1 SNHLY, CDR2 FYNNEI. The CDR3 is 15 amino acids. CDR3 sequence reads: CASRGTGVRSGELFF. DNA for the CDR3: TGTGCCAGCAGAGGGACAGGGGTACGTTCCGGGGAGCTGTTTTTT.

The chain carries TRBV4-3 and TRBJ2-3; D might be TRBD2 (6 bases). The CDR3 covers 18 residues. V lost 0 bases and J 1 base, leaving 17 bases between the germline ends. Per the germline V gene, CDR1 is LGHNA and CDR2 is YSLEER. The DNA of the CDR3 is TGCGCCAGCAGCCAAGATTCGTTTCAAGCTAGCGGCACAGATACGCAGTATTTT. This sequence encodes CASSQDSFQASGTDTQYF.

A few counts support this clone. The gene calls are TRBV30 and TRBJ1-1; maybe TRBD1 (5 bases). The germline V and J ends were trimmed by 5 bases and 5 bases, with 18 bases remaining between them. CDR1 is GTSNPN and CDR2 is SVGIG in the germline V gene (reference sequence). The CDR3 is made up of 14 amino acids. The CDR3 DNA is TGTGCCTGGGCAAAGGAGGCAGAGGGGACTGAAGCTTTCTTT. The encoded protein is CAWAKEAEGTEAFF.

J is TRBJ1-1 and V is TRBV19, with 8 bases lining up with TRBD1. The CDR3 is 14 residues long. CDR1 and CDR2 from the germline V gene are LNHDA and SQIVND (reference sequence). Germline trimming cut 6 bases from V and 4 bases from J; bases unmatched to any gene: 7. The CDR3 here is CASRATGEVTEAFF. DNA for the CDR3: TGTGCCAGTAGAGCGACAGGGGAGGTCACTGAAGCTTTCTTT.

About this clone: This sample also contains other DNA sequences that code for the same CDR3. The chain is built from TRBV5-6 and TRBJ2-5; no definite D call. The germline V and J ends were trimmed by 0 bases and 5 bases, with 8 bases remaining between them. Germline-derived CDR1 and CDR2 are SGHDT and YYEEEE. The CDR3 is 13 residues long. This CDR3 reads CASSLELSETQYF. CDR3 coding DNA: TGTGCCAGCAGCTTGGAATTATCGGAGACCCAGTACTTC. The full variable domain, with the rest looked up from reference TRBV5-6 and TRBJ2-5, is DAGVTQSPTHLIKTRGQQVTLRCSPKSGHDTVSWYQQALGQGPQFIFQYYEEEERQRGNFPDRFSGHQFPNYSSELNVNALLLGDSALYLCASSLELSETQYFGPGTRLLVL.

The chain recombines TRBV9 with TRBJ1-1; the D gene is possibly TRBD1 (5 bases). Germline V gene lookup returns CDR1 SGDLS and CDR2 YYNGEE. The V end lost 4 bases, the J end lost 2 bases, and 21 bases lay between the germline ends. The CDR3 runs 17 residues. CDR3 sequence (DNA): TGTGCCAGCAGCCGAAGCAAGGGGAGCCCCTCTAACACTGAAGCTTTCTTT. It is translated as CASSRSKGSPSNTEAFF.

This rearrangement joins TRBV19 to TRBJ2-5; D possibly uses TRBD1 or TRBD2 (6 bases each). The germline gives CDR1 LNHDA, CDR2 SQIVND (reference sequence). The CDR3 totals 15 residues. The V and J ends lost 3 bases and 4 bases respectively, with 15 bases between them. CDR3 sequence: CASSIGGRSLETQYF. In DNA, the CDR3 is TGTGCCAGTAGTATCGGGGGCAGGAGTTTAGAGACCCAGTACTTC.

This chain uses TRBV11-1 with TRBJ2-2, with 7 bases lining up with TRBD1. CDR3 length: 14 residues. The V and J ends lost 5 bases and 4 bases, in that order; junction bases with no gene match: 4. In germline, CDR1 is SGHAT, CDR2 FQDESV (reference sequence). The CDR3 coding sequence is TGTGCCAGCAGCCTGAGGACAGGCACCGGGGAGCTGTTTTTT. Its protein product is CASSLRTGTGELFF. Supplemented by reference TRBV11-1 and TRBJ2-2, the full variable domain reads EAEVAQSPRYKITEKSQAVAFWCDPISGHATLYWYRQILGQGPELLVQFQDESVVDDSQLPKDRFSAERLKGVDSTLKIQPAELGDSAMYLCASSLRTGTGELFFGEGSRLTVL.

V is TRBV19 and J is TRBJ2-7; 10 bases agree with TRBD2. After removal of 5 bases from V and 4 bases from J, the junction contained 5 bases not matched to a gene. This CDR3 has 14 residues. Germline V gene sequence: CDR1 LNHDA, CDR2 SQIVND (reference sequence). The CDR3 region has the DNA TGTGCCAGTAGTGAGGGACTAGCGAGTTACGAGCAGTACTTC. Its translation: CASSEGLASYEQYF.

This rearrangement joins TRBV4-2 to TRBJ1-1; the D gene is possibly TRBD1 (6 bases). Trimming pared 6 bases from V and 8 bases from J, leaving 19 bases between. CDR3 length: 14 amino acids. Looked up from germline, CDR1 is LGHNA and CDR2 is YNFKEQ. The CDR3 nucleotides are TGTGCCAGCAGTCTGGATGGGGGGCGACCAGAAGCTTTCTTT. It yields the protein CASSLDGGRPEAFF.

The chain joins TRBV30 to TRBJ1-2; D call uncertain. Germline V lookup: CDR1 GTSNPN, CDR2 SVGIG (reference sequence). V lost 0 bases and J lost 3, with 11 bases in between. CDR3 size: 14 residues. The DNA of the CDR3 is TGTGCCTGGAGTGTGTACGGGATGGACTATGGCTACACCTTC. Residues: CAWSVYGMDYGYTF.